Below, 20 T cell receptor beta chains from the same sample are listed, as sequenced in a study of cytomegalovirus exposure and HLA in healthy donors. Researchers ran the PCR with 60 Vbeta and 13 Jbeta primers. Method: immunoSEQ multiplex PCR; TCRdb's copy keeps in-frame clones and lacks some. Of some 64,000 clones in the sample, roughly 90% were seen once. The sample was PBMCs. The source is a man aged 30 to 45 in good health and CMV-seropositive.

The chain has TRBV6-5 and TRBJ1-5, with TRBD1 matching over 9 bases. The CDR3 runs to 15 residues. Per the germline V gene, CDR1 is MNHEY and CDR2 is SVGAGI. Germline trimming cut 4 bases from V and 4 bases from J; bases unmatched to any gene: 5. The CDR3 protein is CASSSLDRGNQPQHF. CDR3 sequence (DNA): TGTGCCAGCAGTTCCCTGGACAGGGGAAATCAGCCCCAGCATTTT.

V and J are TRBV30 and TRBJ1-1; 7 positions agree with TRBD1. Germline CDR1 reads GTSNPN; CDR2 reads SVGIG (reference sequence). J lost 10 bases, V lost 0 bases, and 8 bases had no gene match. CDR3 length: 13 residues. Here the CDR3 DNA reads TGTGCCTGGAGTGTAAAAGGGGGCAAAGGAGCTTTCTTT. Residues: CAWSVKGGKGAFF.

This chain joins TRBV7-9 and TRBJ2-6, with 7 bases identical to TRBD2. Germline V CDR1 and CDR2: SEHNR, FQNEAQ (reference sequence). The V and J ends lost 0 bases and 5 bases, in that order; junction bases with no gene match: 13. This CDR3 contains 19 residues. CDR3 sequence: CASSLAGRGRLGWANVLTF. CDR3 bases: TGTGCCAGCAGCTTAGCAGGGAGGGGTCGCCTAGGATGGGCCAACGTCCTGACTTTC.

This chain links TRBV11-3 with TRBJ2-7; D is perhaps TRBD2 (6 bases). With 2 bases removed from V and 4 bases from J, the gap between germline ends came to 9 bases. CDR3 size: 13 residues. The germline gives CDR1 SGHNT, CDR2 YENEEA. This chain's CDR3 is CASSLIAAYEQYF. CDR3 DNA sequence: TGTGCCAGCAGCTTAATAGCGGCGTACGAGCAGTACTTC.

This clone was recorded only once. The chain links TRBV4-2 to TRBJ2-7; D perhaps matches TRBD2 (6 bases). Germline values: CDR1 LGHNA, CDR2 YNFKEQ. V lost 4 bases, J lost 4 bases, and 23 bases lay in between. This CDR3 is 17 amino acids long. The CDR3: CASSLGGGSGLSYEQYF. CDR3 DNA: TGTGCCAGCAGCCTGGGGGGAGGATCGGGGCTATCGTACGAGCAGTACTTC.

The J gene is TRBJ2-1, the V gene TRBV6-6, with D unclear. The CDR3 totals 12 residues. The germline CDR1 and CDR2 sequences are MNHNY and SVGAGI (reference sequence). V was clipped by 9 bases and J by 0 bases, with 6 bases between them. CDR3 residues: CASKRSYNEQFF. Written as DNA, the CDR3 is TGTGCCAGTAAGCGCTCCTACAATGAGCAGTTCTTC.

This clone was detected only once. This chain connects TRBV6-1 to TRBJ2-5, with 7 bases that match TRBD2. The CDR3 runs 14 residues. The germline gives CDR1 MNHNS, CDR2 SASEGT. With 10 bases clipped from V and 2 bases from J, the junction kept 10 bases outside the gene matches. CDR3 residues: CATSRRTSQETQYF. CDR3 sequence (DNA): TGTGCCACCTCTCGGAGGACTAGTCAAGAGACCCAGTACTTC.

The chain uses TRBV19 and TRBJ2-1; TRBD1 matches at 9 bases. This CDR3 spans 12 amino acids. In germline, CDR1 is LNHDA, CDR2 SQIVND (reference sequence). The V and J ends lost 6 bases and 12 bases, in that order; junction bases with no gene match: 6. DNA of the CDR3: TGTGCCAGTAGCCCGGACAGGGGTGTGCAGTTCTTC. It specifies CASSPDRGVQFF.

The rearrangement links TRBV4-1 to TRBJ2-1, with TRBD2 identical over 7 bases. The CDR3 is made up of 16 amino acids. The germline V gene encodes CDR1 MGHRA and CDR2 YSYEKL. V lost 0 bases, J lost 7 bases, and 9 bases stayed unmatched. The CDR3 spells CASSQDGGRAGNEQFF. The CDR3 region has the DNA TGCGCCAGCAGCCAAGACGGTGGGAGGGCCGGGAATGAGCAGTTCTTC.

V and J are TRBV19 and TRBJ2-1; TRBD2 matches 8 bases. The CDR3 spans 17 residues. Trimming removed 11 bases from V and 0 bases from J; junction bases left unmatched: 15. Germline CDR1 reads LNHDA; CDR2 reads SQIVND (reference sequence). This chain's CDR3 is CASKGAGGTSSYNEQFF. The CDR3 nucleotides read TGTGCCTCTAAAGGGGCGGGAGGCACCTCCTCCTACAATGAGCAGTTCTTC. Looking up the rest from reference TRBV19 and TRBJ2-1 gives the full variable domain: DGGITQSPKYLFRKEGQNVTLSCEQNLNHDAMYWYRQDPGQGLRLIYYSQIVNDFQKGDIAEGYSVSREKKESFPLTVTSAQKNPTAFYLCASKGAGGTSSYNEQFFGPGTRLTVL.

V and J are TRBV18 and TRBJ2-1; 9 bases line up with TRBD2. Germline loops: CDR1 KGHSH, CDR2 LQKENI. V trimming: 3 bases; J trimming: 2 bases; junction bases outside the gene matches: 2. This CDR3 region has 15 residues. The CDR3 sequence is CASSPSSGAYNEQFF. DNA for the CDR3: TGTGCCAGCTCACCCTCTAGCGGGGCCTACAATGAGCAGTTCTTC.

The J gene is TRBJ2-3, the V gene TRBV7-9, with a possible D match to TRBD1 (7 bases). Germline V gene lookup returns CDR1 SEHNR and CDR2 FQNEAQ (reference sequence). The CDR3 is 15 residues long. Trimming removed 2 bases at V and 6 bases at J, with 15 bases between. CDR3 DNA sequence: TGTGCCAGCAGCTTAAGAAGGCAGGGGGGCGATACGCAGTATTTT. This codes for CASSLRRQGGDTQYF.

The chain joins TRBV13 to TRBJ2-5, with 10 bases lining up with TRBD1. Germline V gene sequence: CDR1 PRHDT, CDR2 FYEKMQ (reference sequence). This CDR3 contains 14 residues. V lost 5 bases to trimming and J lost 4 bases; unmatched junction nucleotides: 4. The CDR3 here is CASSLRQGAETQYF. CDR3 coding DNA: TGTGCCAGCAGCCTTCGACAGGGGGCAGAGACCCAGTACTTC. Together with reference TRBV13 and TRBJ2-5, the CDR3 gives the full variable domain: AAGVIQSPRHLIKEKRETATLKCYPIPRHDTVYWYQQGPGQDPQFLISFYEKMQSDKGSIPDRFSAQQFSDYHSELNMSSLELGDSALYFCASSLRQGAETQYFGPGTRLLVL.

The V gene is TRBV4-3, the J gene TRBJ2-1; D is possibly TRBD2 (5 bases). The CDR3 is 13 amino acids. The germline CDR1 and CDR2 sequences are LGHNA and YSLEER. The V end was cut by 4 bases, the J end by 10 bases, with 14 bases between. CDR3 DNA: TGCGCCAGCAGCCCAGTCCTCGGGATAGAGCAGTTCTTC. It encodes CASSPVLGIEQFF.

J is TRBJ1-1 and V is TRBV6-5, with 12 positions matching TRBD1. The CDR3 has 14 residues. V dropped 5 bases and J dropped 7; count of bases not matched to a gene: 5. The germline gives CDR1 MNHEY, CDR2 SVGAGI. Here the CDR3 reads CASSPGTGGREAFF. The CDR3 DNA follows: TGTGCCAGCAGTCCCGGGACAGGGGGCCGTGAAGCTTTCTTT.

This chain links TRBV13 with TRBJ2-1; D unresolved. V dropped 0 bases and J dropped 0 bases, with 9 bases sitting between them. The CDR3 totals 16 residues. Germline CDR1 is PRHDT and CDR2 is FYEKMQ (reference sequence). CDR3 in DNA: TGTGCCAGCAGCTTAGGGGCGGTTAGCTCCTACAATGAGCAGTTCTTC. Amino acid sequence: CASSLGAVSSYNEQFF.

The V and J genes are TRBV2 and TRBJ2-5; TRBD2 might be the D (7 bases). V was pared by 4 bases and J by 7 bases, with 28 bases between. The CDR3 contains 18 residues. Germline V gene data show CDR1 as SNHLY and CDR2 as FYNNEI. Written as DNA, the CDR3 is TGTGCCAGCAGTGGAGGAGGTGATCGGGGGGCACGACTTGGGACCCAGTACTTC. It specifies CASSGGGDRGARLGTQYF.

V and J are TRBV7-2 and TRBJ2-3; D possibly corresponds to TRBD2 (7 bases). The CDR3 consists of 19 residues. Trimming stripped 7 bases from V and 5 bases from J, with 31 bases between. CDR1 is SGHTA, CDR2 FQGNSA, per germline. The CDR3 DNA follows: TGTGCCAGCACCCAAGGGGGGGGCCCGATGGGCTCCCTAAGAGATACGCAGTATTTT. Translated: CASTQGGGPMGSLRDTQYF.

The DNA for the CDR3 is TGTGCCAGCAGCTATGACAGCCACAATAATAATTCACCCCTCCACTTT. Its protein is CASSYDSHNNNSPLHF. This rearrangement joins TRBV7-3 to TRBJ1-6; D is perhaps TRBD1 (5 bases). Between the trimmed V and J ends, which lost 4 bases and 5 bases, there was a span of 15 bases. In germline, CDR1 is SGHTA, CDR2 FQGTGA. This CDR3 comprises 16 residues.

The CDR3 DNA sequence: TGTGCCAGCTCACCTGGACTTAGCGGGACCTACGCTACTACAAATGAGCAGTTCTTC. Translated: CASSPGLSGTYATTNEQFF. The chain has TRBV18 and TRBJ2-1, with TRBD2 matching over 8 bases. Trimming took 3 bases from V and 7 from J; bases not matched to a gene: 20. CDR3 length: 19 amino acids. The germline gives CDR1 KGHSH, CDR2 LQKENI.